These T cell receptor beta chains were read from a single sample in a study of blood T cell repertoires in COVID-19. Some clones are missing from TCRdb's copy, which holds only in-frame ones; the method was immunoSEQ multiplex PCR. The sample has roughly 140,000 clones, more than 70% seen once; the top ten hold 10%. Sequenced material: peripheral blood. These receptor sequences come from a man in his fifties with active or convalescent COVID-19. CDR3s include the opening cysteine and the closing phenylalanine or tryptophan.

v_call	j_call	cdr3_aa
TRBV5-4	TRBJ2-7	CASSPGASGPYEQYF
TRBV6-5	TRBJ2-3	CASTGRDRGTDTQYF
TRBV5-1	TRBJ2-1	CASSDGLAGGPDEQFF
TRBV28	TRBJ1-5	CASSPIPGTGGQQPQHF
TRBV29-1	TRBJ1-2	CSVVDRGNGYTF
TRBV28	TRBJ1-4	CASSLQGTSNEKLFF
TRBV7-9	TRBJ1-3	CASSLLTKSTSSGNTIYF
TRBV10-3	TRBJ1-1	CAISESGRNSLNTEAFF
TRBV9	TRBJ2-1	CASSVDGSWSGPWNEQFF
TRBV30	TRBJ2-2	CAWGRGLGTGELFF
TRBV19	TRBJ2-4	CASSIVGAGGDLAKNIQYF
TRBV28	TRBJ2-7	CASRRKHGQGAREQYF
TRBV28	TRBJ1-4	CASNPGGRQDEKLFF
TRBV3-1/TRBV3-2	TRBJ2-2	CASSLGTGAFGELFF
TRBV9	TRBJ2-1	CASSPTHELSYNEQFF
TRBV27	TRBJ2-7	CASSLVGDTYEQYF
TRBV11-1	-	CASRDRGALYEQYF
TRBV6-5	TRBJ2-1	CASKRRINNEQFF
TRBV19	TRBJ2-4	CASSSQGGNIQYF
TRBV5-1	TRBJ2-7	CASSLVGTGSYEQYF
TRBV14	TRBJ2-7	CASSQRTSGADEQYF